These T cell receptor beta chains were read from a single sample in a study of blood T cells in healthy people across ages. TCRdb redid the calling of the 5' RACE reads with MiXCR, one entry per CDR3 protein. The sample has roughly 1.7 million distinct CDR3 sequences; roughly a third are singletons. Sequencing input: blood. Every receptor here comes from a woman aged 25 to 45 in good health. Each CDR3 is given with its conserved first and last residue. D genes are given only for firm matches. Clone size is stated in some rows and not others, as once, few, many or a class when expanded.

>TRBD1|NA|TRBV9|TRBJ1-4|15
TGTGCCAGCACCAACAGGGGACTAATACATGGAAAACTGTTTTTT
CASTNRGLIHGKLFF
>NA|NA|TRBV20-1|TRBJ1-1|15
TGCAGTGCTAGTGGGGGGGAAGGGACGAACACTGAAGCTTTCTTT
CSASGGEGTNTEAFF
>TRBD1|few|TRBV5-1|TRBJ1-2|15
TGCGCCAGCAGCTTGGGCACAGGGGCGGACTATGGCTACACCTTC
CASSLGTGADYGYTF
>NA|many|TRBV28|TRBJ2-3|14
TGTGCCAGCAGATCCGGGACTAGCACAGATACGCAGTATTTT
CASRSGTSTDTQYF
>TRBD2|few|TRBV7-9|TRBJ2-3|16
TGTGCCAGCAGCTCTAATAGCGGGAGGGCCTTCGATACGCAGTATTTT
CASSSNSGRAFDTQYF
>TRBD1|NA|TRBV20-1|TRBJ1-5|14
TGCAGTGCATCCGCCCCAGGGGGCTTTCAGCCCCAGCATTTT
CSASAPGGFQPQHF
>TRBD1|NA|TRBV7-8|TRBJ1-1|15
TGTGCCAGCAGCGGCGGACAGGGGGCCTACACTGAAGCTTTCTTT
CASSGGQGAYTEAFF
>NA|few|TRBV6-1|TRBJ2-7|13
TGTGCCAGCAGTGGGCCGGTCTCCTACGAGCAGTACTTC
CASSGPVSYEQYF
>NA|NA|TRBV19|TRBJ2-7|15
TGTGCCAGTAGTATAGCAGGAGACCCCACCTACGAGCAGTACTTC
CASSIAGDPTYEQYF
>TRBD1|NA|TRBV3-1|TRBJ2-5|14
TGTGCCAGCAGCCCCCGGGACAGGGGTCTAGGGCAGTACTTC
CASSPRDRGLGQYF
>NA|NA|TRBV20-1|TRBJ2-7|17
TGCAGTGCTAGAGATGGTTTAGGCAGGGCGGGCCCCTACGAGCAGTACTTC
CSARDGLGRAGPYEQYF
>NA|many|TRBV4-1|TRBJ2-3|12
TGCGCCAGCAGCCACTACGCAGATACGCAGTATTTT
CASSHYADTQYF
>TRBD1|NA|TRBV5-6|TRBJ2-5|15
TGTGCCAGCAGCGTGGACAGGGGCAGGGAGGAGACCCAGTACTTC
CASSVDRGREETQYF
>NA|few|TRBV3-1|TRBJ2-3|15
TGTGCCAGCAGCTCATGGACTACAGGGGCAGATACGCAGTATTTT
CASSSWTTGADTQYF
>NA|NA|TRBV10-2|TRBJ2-7|11
TGCGCCAGCGCGGACGGCTACGAGCAGTACTTC
CASADGYEQYF
>NA|NA|TRBV12-3/TRBV12-4|TRBJ1-4|15
TGTGCCAGCAGTTTTACTGGGGGCAGGGGTGAAAAACTGTTTTTT
CASSFTGGRGEKLFF
>NA|NA|TRBV7-2|TRBJ1-4|14
TGTGCCAGCAGAGGGGCAGGGTGGAGGGAAAAACTGTTTTTT
CASRGAGWREKLFF
>TRBD2|NA|TRBV12-3/TRBV12-4|TRBJ2-1|17
TGTGCCAGCAGTCCTTTGAGGAGCGGGACCTCCTACAATGAGCAGTTCTTC
CASSPLRSGTSYNEQFF
>NA|once|TRBV4-2|TRBJ1-2|15
TGTGCCAGCAGCCAAGGCTGGGAAGCTAACTATGGCTACACCTTC
CASSQGWEANYGYTF
>TRBD1|NA|TRBV6-4|TRBJ2-2|15
TGTGCCAGCAGAGCACAGGGGTCGAACACCGGGGAGCTGTTTTTT
CASRAQGSNTGELFF
>NA|NA|TRBV2|TRBJ2-2|13
TGTGCCAGCAGTGAAGTGAACACCGGGGAGCTGTTTTTT
CASSEVNTGELFF
>TRBD2|NA|TRBV20-1|TRBJ2-3|14
TGCAGTGCTAAGACTAGCGGGGGGGCTCATACGCAGTATTTT
CSAKTSGGAHTQYF
>TRBD1|NA|TRBV19|TRBJ1-2|16
TGTGCCAGTAGTGGCCCAGGGACAGCTGCTAACTATGGCTACACCTTC
CASSGPGTAANYGYTF
>NA|few|TRBV20-1|TRBJ1-5|12
TGCAGTGCTACAGGGGACGACCAGCCCCAGCATTTT
CSATGDDQPQHF
>NA|few|TRBV15|TRBJ1-1|15
TGTGCCACCAGCAGAGGCAAAATCCCCCTCACTGAAGCTTTCTTT
CATSRGKIPLTEAFF
>NA|NA|TRBV20-1|TRBJ2-1|15
TGCAGTGCGTCTACTGGGACGGTATCCTACAATGAGCAGTTCTTC
CSASTGTVSYNEQFF
>NA|NA|TRBV13|TRBJ2-5|16
TGTGCCAGCAGCCCTCGGACAGACACATGGCAAGAGACCCAGTACTTC
CASSPRTDTWQETQYF
>NA|few|TRBV2|TRBJ2-3|13
TGTGCCAGCAGGCGGGACCTCGGAGATACGCAGTATTTT
CASRRDLGDTQYF
>NA|few|TRBV30|TRBJ1-5|15
TGTGCCTGGAGTCCAGGGGCAGTTAGCAATCAGCCCCAGCATTTT
CAWSPGAVSNQPQHF
>NA|NA|TRBV9|TRBJ2-7|14
TGTGCCAGCAGTTCCCTGGGGGGGGCGGGGGAGCAGTACTTC
CASSSLGGAGEQYF
>NA|NA|TRBV18|TRBJ2-7|14
TGTGCCAGCTCACCAGCCGCCTTGGGTTCCGAGCAGTACTTC
CASSPAALGSEQYF
>NA|few|TRBV5-5|TRBJ1-6|14
TGTGCCACCGGGGGGGAAACCTATAATTCACCCCTCCACTTT
CATGGETYNSPLHF
>NA|NA|TRBV28|TRBJ1-4|14
TGTGCCAGCAGTTTCAGTCAGGGAGGCGAAAAACTGTTTTTT
CASSFSQGGEKLFF
>NA|few|TRBV4-1|TRBJ2-1|15
TGCGCCAGCAGCCAAGTCCGGGGAGGTAACAATGAGCAGTTCTTC
CASSQVRGGNNEQFF
>TRBD2|NA|TRBV7-6|TRBJ2-7|14
TGTGCCAGCAGGCCGGCTAGCGGTAACTACGAGCAGTACTTC
CASRPASGNYEQYF
>NA|NA|TRBV29-1|TRBJ1-1|14
TGCAGCGTTGAAGGTGGCAGGGGCGTCACTGAAGCTTTCTTT
CSVEGGRGVTEAFF
>TRBD2|NA|TRBV7-8|TRBJ2-7|14
TGTGCCAGCAGTTCTAGCGGTGCCGTCTACGAGCAGTACTTC
CASSSSGAVYEQYF
>NA|few|TRBV15|TRBJ2-2|12
TGTGCCACGCCCGGGCAAACCGGGGAGCTGTTTTTT
CATPGQTGELFF
>NA|NA|TRBV5-1|TRBJ2-6|22
TGCGCCAGCAGCTTCTTTCTCCTCACCGGGGTAGGCGTGAGCTCTGGGGCCAACGTCCTGACTTTC
CASSFFLLTGVGVSSGANVLTF
>NA|NA|TRBV15|TRBJ1-2|14
TGTGCCACCAGCAGGGGTTTGGTAGAAGGTGGCTACACCTTC
CATSRGLVEGGYTF
>NA|NA|TRBV7-3|TRBJ2-2|13
TGTGCCAGCAGCTTAATAAGGGACGGGGAGCTGTTTTTT
CASSLIRDGELFF
>NA|many|TRBV20-1|TRBJ2-5|11
TGCAGTGCCCAACTAGTTGAGACCCAGTACTTC
CSAQLVETQYF
>TRBD2|many|TRBV20-1|TRBJ2-1|15
TGCAGTGCTATTAGCGGGGGGTCTTCCTACAATGAGCAGTTCTTC
CSAISGGSSYNEQFF
>NA|NA|TRBV20-1|TRBJ1-5|13
TGCAGTGCCTTGTTAGGTAGCAATCAGCCCCAGCATTTT
CSALLGSNQPQHF
>TRBD1|NA|TRBV2|TRBJ1-1|18
TGTGCCAGCCTCTCGGCCCTCGGACAGGGGGCGAGGGGGGCTGAAGCTTTCTTT
CASLSALGQGARGAEAFF
>NA|NA|TRBV6-1|TRBJ2-3|15
TGTGCCAGCAGTGAAGGTGGGAGTAAGGGAGGTACGCAGTATTTT
CASSEGGSKGGTQYF